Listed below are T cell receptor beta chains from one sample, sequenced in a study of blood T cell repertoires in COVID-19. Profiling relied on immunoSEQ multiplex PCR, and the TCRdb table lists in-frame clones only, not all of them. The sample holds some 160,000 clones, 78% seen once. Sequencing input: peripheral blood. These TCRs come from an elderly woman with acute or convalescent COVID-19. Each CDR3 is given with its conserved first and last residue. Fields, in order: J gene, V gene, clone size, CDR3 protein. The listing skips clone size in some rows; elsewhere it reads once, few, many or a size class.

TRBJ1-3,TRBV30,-,CAWSAPGGGNTIYF
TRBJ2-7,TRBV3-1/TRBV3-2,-,CASSFPQGEQYF
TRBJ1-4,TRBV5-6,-,CASSFFSGGATNEKLFF
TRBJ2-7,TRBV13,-,CASSRIKTGYEQYF
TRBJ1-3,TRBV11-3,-,CASSLEGRFSSGNTIYF
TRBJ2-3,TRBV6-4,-,CASSDSTAGGADTQYF
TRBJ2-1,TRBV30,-,CAWSRQSGNEQFF
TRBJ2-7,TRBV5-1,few,CASSFTGGIEQYF
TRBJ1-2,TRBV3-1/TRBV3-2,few,CASSQEGAWGYTF
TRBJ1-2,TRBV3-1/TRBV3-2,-,CASSQEGTNRGPYGYTF
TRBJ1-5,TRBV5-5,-,CASSSGPLIGNQPQHF
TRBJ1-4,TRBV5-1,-,CASSLAGNREGNEKLFF
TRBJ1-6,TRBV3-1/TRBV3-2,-,CASTLGQHNSPLHF
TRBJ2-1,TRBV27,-,CASSFGTSVYNEQFF
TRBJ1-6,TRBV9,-,CASSVLQENSPLHF